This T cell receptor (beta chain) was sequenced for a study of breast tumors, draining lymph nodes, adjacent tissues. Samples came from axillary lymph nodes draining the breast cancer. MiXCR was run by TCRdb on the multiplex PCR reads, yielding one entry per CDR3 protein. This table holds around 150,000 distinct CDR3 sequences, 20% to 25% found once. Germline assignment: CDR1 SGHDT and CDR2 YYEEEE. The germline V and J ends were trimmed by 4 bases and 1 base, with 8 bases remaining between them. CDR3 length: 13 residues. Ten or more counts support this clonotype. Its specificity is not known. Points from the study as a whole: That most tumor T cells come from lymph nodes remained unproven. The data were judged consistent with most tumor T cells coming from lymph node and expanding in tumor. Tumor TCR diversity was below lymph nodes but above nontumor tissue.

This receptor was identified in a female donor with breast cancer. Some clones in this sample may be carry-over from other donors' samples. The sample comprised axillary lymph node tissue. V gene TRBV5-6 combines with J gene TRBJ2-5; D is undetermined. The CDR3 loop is CASSPVGQETQYF. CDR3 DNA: TGTGCCAGCAGCCCTGTGGGCCAAGAGACCCAGTACTTC.